This T cell receptor (beta chain) was sequenced during a study of CD8 T cells in ankylosing spondylitis. Study outcomes and limitations: Roughly eight highly homologous variants made up a TCR beta motif that seemed to typify ankylosing spondylitis blood.

Quantitative 5'-RACE was performed with molecular barcodes, and it yielded the TCR beta libraries. TCRdb independently ran MiXCR on the 5' RACE reads; one entry per CDR3 protein. The sample comprises a few hundred thousand distinct CDR3 sequences, about 18% of which are singletons, and about 42% rests with the top ten. The sample holds a few counts of this clonotype. Its antigen is as yet unknown. The V gene end was trimmed by 0 bases and the J gene end by 5 bases; junction bases not matched to a gene: 5. Germline CDR1 is LGHDT and CDR2 is YNNKEL (reference sequence). The CDR3 length is 17 residues. Sequenced: blood, either unsorted or a sorted T cell fraction (not recorded which). The sequence derives from a male donor with ankylosing spondylitis. The gene calls are TRBV3-1 and TRBJ2-2; 11 bases line up with TRBD2. The DNA of the CDR3 is TGTGCCAGCAGCCAAGAGGGACTAGCGGTAGGGACCGGGGAGCTGTTTTTT. Protein sequence: CASSQEGLAVGTGELFF. Using reference TRBV3-1 and TRBJ2-2 for the parts outside the CDR3, the full variable domain is DTAVSQTPKYLVTQMGNDKSIKCEQNLGHDTMYWYKQDSKKFLKIMFSYNNKELIINETVPNRFSPKSPDKAHLNLHINSLELGDSAVYFCASSQEGLAVGTGELFFGEGSRLTVL.